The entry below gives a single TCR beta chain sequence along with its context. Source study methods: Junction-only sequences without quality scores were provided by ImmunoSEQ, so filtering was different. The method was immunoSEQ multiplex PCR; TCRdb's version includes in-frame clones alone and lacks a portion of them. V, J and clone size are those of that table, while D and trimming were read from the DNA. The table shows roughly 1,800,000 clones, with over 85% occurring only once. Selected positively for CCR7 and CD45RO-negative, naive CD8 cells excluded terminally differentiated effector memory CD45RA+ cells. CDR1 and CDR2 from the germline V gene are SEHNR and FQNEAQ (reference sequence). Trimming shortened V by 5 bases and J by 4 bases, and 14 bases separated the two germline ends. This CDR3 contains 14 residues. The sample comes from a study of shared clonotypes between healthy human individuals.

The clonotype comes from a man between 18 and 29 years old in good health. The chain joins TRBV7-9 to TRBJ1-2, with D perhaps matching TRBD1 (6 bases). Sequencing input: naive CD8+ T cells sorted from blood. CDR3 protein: CASSPHTGAYGYTF. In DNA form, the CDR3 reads TGTGCCAGCAGCCCTCACACGGGGGCCTATGGCTACACCTTC. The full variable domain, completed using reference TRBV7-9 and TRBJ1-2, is DTGVSQNPRHKITKRGQNVTFRCDPISEHNRLYWYRQTLGQGPEFLTYFQNEAQLEKSRLLSDRFSAERPKGSFSTLEIQRTEQGDSAMYLCASSPHTGAYGYTFGSGTRLTVV.